The clone carrying this T cell receptor beta chain was counted a few times. This sample is part of a study of T-cell reconstitution after alpha-beta-depleted transplantation in children. CDR3 length: 16 residues. CDR1 and CDR2 (germline): SQVTM, ANQGSEA. The germline V and J ends were trimmed by 7 bases and 0 bases, with 21 bases remaining between them. Molecular barcoding with unique molecular identifiers was used for the TCRbeta library. TCRdb called the PCR reads again in MiXCR, with one record for every CDR3 protein. The data contain roughly 300,000 distinct CDR3 sequences, 9.9% of them singletons.

This receptor was taken from a human donor who donated a stem cell graft to a child with SCID. The chain recombines TRBV29-1 with TRBJ1-2; D is unresolved. Sequenced here: PBMCs from the stem cell graft donor, sampled from the stem cell graft. The CDR3 sequence is CSAVGQEGKPNYGYTF. DNA for the CDR3: TGCAGCGCGGTGGGTCAAGAAGGAAAACCTAACTATGGCTACACCTTC.